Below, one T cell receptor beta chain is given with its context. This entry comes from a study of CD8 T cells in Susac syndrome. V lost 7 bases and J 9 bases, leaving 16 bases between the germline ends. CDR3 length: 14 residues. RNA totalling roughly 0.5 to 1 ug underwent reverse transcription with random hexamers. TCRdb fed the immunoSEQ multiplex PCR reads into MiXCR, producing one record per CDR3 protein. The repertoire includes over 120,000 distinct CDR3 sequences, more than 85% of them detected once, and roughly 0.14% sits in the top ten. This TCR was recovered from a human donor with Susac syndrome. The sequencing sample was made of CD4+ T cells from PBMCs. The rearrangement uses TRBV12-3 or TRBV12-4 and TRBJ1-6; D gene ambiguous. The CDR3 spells CASTPGGLRSPLHF. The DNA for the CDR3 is TGTGCCAGCACCCCTGGAGGTCTTCGTTCACCCCTCCACTTT.